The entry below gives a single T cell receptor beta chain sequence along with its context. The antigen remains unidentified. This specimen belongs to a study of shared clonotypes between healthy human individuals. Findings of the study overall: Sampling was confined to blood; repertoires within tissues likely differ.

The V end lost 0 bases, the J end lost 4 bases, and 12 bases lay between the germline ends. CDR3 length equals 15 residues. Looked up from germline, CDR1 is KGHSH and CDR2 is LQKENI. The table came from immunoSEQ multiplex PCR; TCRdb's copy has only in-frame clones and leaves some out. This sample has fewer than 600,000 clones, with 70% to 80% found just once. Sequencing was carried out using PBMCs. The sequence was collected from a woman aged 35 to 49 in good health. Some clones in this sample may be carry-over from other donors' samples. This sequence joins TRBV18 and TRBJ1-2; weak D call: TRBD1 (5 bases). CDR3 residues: CASSPPFWGGYGYTF. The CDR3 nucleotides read TGTGCCAGCTCACCACCGTTTTGGGGCGGCTATGGCTACACCTTC.